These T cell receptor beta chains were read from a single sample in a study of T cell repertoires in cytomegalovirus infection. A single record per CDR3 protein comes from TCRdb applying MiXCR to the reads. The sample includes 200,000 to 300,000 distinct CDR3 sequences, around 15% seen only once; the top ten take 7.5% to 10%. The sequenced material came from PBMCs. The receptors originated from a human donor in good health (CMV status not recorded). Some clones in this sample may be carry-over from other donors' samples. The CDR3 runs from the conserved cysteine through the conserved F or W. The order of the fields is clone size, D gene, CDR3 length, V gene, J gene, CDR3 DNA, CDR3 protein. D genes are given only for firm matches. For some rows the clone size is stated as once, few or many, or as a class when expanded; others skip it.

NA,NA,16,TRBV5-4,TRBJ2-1,TGTGCCAGCAGCTTAAGACGGATGAGCTCCTACAATGAGCAGTTCTTC,CASSLRRMSSYNEQFF
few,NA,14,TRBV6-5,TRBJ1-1,TGTGCCTCTCTGCCCCGGCGGAAGAACACTGAAGCTTTCTTT,CASLPRRKNTEAFF
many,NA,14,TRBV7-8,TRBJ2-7,TGTGCCAGCAGCTCTAGCGGGACAGGGCTCGAGCAGTACTTC,CASSSSGTGLEQYF
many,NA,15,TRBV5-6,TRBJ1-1,TGTGCCAGCAGCTTGAGACCTGGATCGAACACTGAAGCTTTCTTT,CASSLRPGSNTEAFF
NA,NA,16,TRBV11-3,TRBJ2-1,TGTGCCAGCAGCTTTAAGGGGCGGGCCGCCTACAATGAGCAGTTCTTC,CASSFKGRAAYNEQFF
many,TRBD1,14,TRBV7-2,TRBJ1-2,TGTGCCAGCAGCTCACAGGGGGCTCTCTATGGCTACACCTTC,CASSSQGALYGYTF
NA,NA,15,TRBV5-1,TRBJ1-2,TGCGCCAGCAGCTTGGCCGGGGGCTCCAACTATGGCTACACCTTC,CASSLAGGSNYGYTF
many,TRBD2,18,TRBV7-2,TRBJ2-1,TGTGCCAGCAGCCCCCGGCCCCTGGGCCTAGCGGGAGTTGGTGAGCAGTTCTTC,CASSPRPLGLAGVGEQFF
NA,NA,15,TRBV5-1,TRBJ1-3,TGCGCCAGCAGCCCGGACAGCTTCTCTGGAAACACCATATATTTT,CASSPDSFSGNTIYF
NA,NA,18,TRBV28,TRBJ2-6,TGTGCCAGCAGCCCCTGGGGTCAAACCATCTCTGGGGCCAACGTCCTGACTTTC,CASSPWGQTISGANVLTF
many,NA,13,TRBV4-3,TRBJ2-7,TGCGCCAGCAGTCGGCGGGCGGGCGGGGAGCAGTACTTC,CASSRRAGGEQYF
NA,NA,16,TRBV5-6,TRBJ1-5,TGTGCCAGCAGCTTGATGCAGGGCATTTCCAATCAGCCCCAGCATTTT,CASSLMQGISNQPQHF
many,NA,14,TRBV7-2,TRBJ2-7,TGTGCCAGCAGCTTATTACAGGCCTCCTACGAGCAGTACTTC,CASSLLQASYEQYF
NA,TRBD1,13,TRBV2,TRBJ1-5,TGTGCCAGCAAGGGACAGGACAATCAGCCCCAGCATTTT,CASKGQDNQPQHF
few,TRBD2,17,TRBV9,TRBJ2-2,TGTGCCAGCAGCGTCGGGAGGGCGTATTCGAACACCGGGGAGCTGTTTTTT,CASSVGRAYSNTGELFF
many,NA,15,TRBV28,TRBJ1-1,TGTGCCAGCAGTTTAAATGGTAACCCAGGTGACAGAGCTTTCTTT,CASSLNGNPGDRAFF
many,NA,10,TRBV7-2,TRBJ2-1,TGTGCCAGCAGCTCCAGGACCTTGTTCTTC,CASSSRTLFF